Each of the 3 T cell receptor beta chains below was sequenced from the same sample in a study of identical twins. TCRdb used MiXCR to reprocess the 5' RACE reads, holding one entry per CDR3 protein. The sample shows approximately 550,000 distinct CDR3 sequences, around 22% of them seen only once. The sample was also linked to a second study, of yellow fever vaccine responses in identical twins.

Sequences were obtained from CD4+ T cells sorted from blood. The source of these receptors is a woman between 18 and 30 years old in good health.

Only a few counts were recorded for this clonotype. The V gene is TRBV12-3 or TRBV12-4, the J gene TRBJ2-1; 11 bases align to TRBD2. The CDR3 covers 15 residues. Losses at the gene ends were 6 bases for V and 2 bases for J; bases not matched to a gene: 3. CDR3 coding DNA: TGTGCCAGCAGACTTAGCGGGGGGGCCTACAATGAGCAGTTCTTC. As protein: CASRLSGGAYNEQFF.

The rearrangement links TRBV5-1 to TRBJ2-5; D call uncertain. CDR1 SGHRS and CDR2 YFSETQ come from the germline V gene. The CDR3 contains 14 residues. Deletions cut 1 base from V and 5 bases from J, with 12 bases between. CDR3 sequence (DNA): TGCGCCAGCAGCTTGTCCCTATCCAAGGAGACCCAGTACTTC. Amino acid sequence: CASSLSLSKETQYF. Full variable domain (rest looked up from reference TRBV5-1 and TRBJ2-5): KAGVTQTPRYLIKTRGQQVTLSCSPISGHRSVSWYQQTPGQGLQFLFEYFSETQRNKGNFPGRFSGRQFSNSRSEMNVSTLELGDSALYLCASSLSLSKETQYFGPGTRLLVL.

The chain joins TRBV7-9 to TRBJ2-2; D gene ambiguous. Trimming left V 4 bases short and J 2 bases short, with 8 bases between. The CDR3 length is 14 residues. Germline CDR1 reads SEHNR; CDR2 reads FQNEAQ (reference sequence). This CDR3 is CASSYQSNTGELFF. The CDR3, as DNA: TGTGCCAGCAGCTACCAGAGCAACACCGGGGAGCTGTTTTTT.